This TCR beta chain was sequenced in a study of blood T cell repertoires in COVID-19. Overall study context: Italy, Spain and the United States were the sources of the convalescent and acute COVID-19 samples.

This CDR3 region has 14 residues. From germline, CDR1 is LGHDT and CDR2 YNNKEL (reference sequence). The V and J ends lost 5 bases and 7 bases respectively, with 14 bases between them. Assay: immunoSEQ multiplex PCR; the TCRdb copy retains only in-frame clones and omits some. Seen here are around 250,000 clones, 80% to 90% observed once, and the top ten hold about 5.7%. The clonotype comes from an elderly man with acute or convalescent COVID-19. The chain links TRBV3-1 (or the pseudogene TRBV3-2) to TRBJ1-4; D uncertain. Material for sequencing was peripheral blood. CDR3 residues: CASSEGPGGEKLFF. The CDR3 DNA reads TGTGCCAGCAGCGAAGGCCCCGGCGGTGAAAAACTGTTTTTT.